One sample yielded the 10 T cell receptor beta chains listed below, sequenced in a study of blood T cell repertoires in COVID-19. Sequencing used immunoSEQ multiplex PCR; TCRdb keeps in-frame clones, though not all of them. The data show a few hundred thousand clones, with 75% to 90% seen just once and around 20% held by the top ten. What was sequenced was PBMCs or T cells enriched from blood (not recorded which). The receptors here all came from a man between 40 and 49 years old who had recovered from COVID-19.

The table lists this clone with a count of one. The rearrangement uses TRBV9 and TRBJ1-1, with TRBD1 matching over 9 bases. Germline V gene sequence: CDR1 SGDLS, CDR2 YYNGEE. Trimming cost V 3 bases and J 6 bases; bases outside gene matches: 9. This CDR3 region has 15 residues. In nucleotides, the CDR3 is TGTGCCAGCAGCGCCGGGACAGGGAGGGGAGCTGAAGCTTTCTTT. It yields the protein CASSAGTGRGAEAFF.

The chain joins TRBV10-3 to TRBJ2-7; D not resolved. Germline V gene sequence: CDR1 ENHRY, CDR2 SYGVKD. This CDR3 comprises 13 residues. Trimming took off 1 base at V and 5 bases at J, with 9 bases between the two ends. This chain's CDR3 is CAISEWASDEQYF. For the CDR3, the DNA is TGTGCCATCAGTGAGTGGGCTTCCGACGAGCAGTACTTC.

This rearrangement joins TRBV7-3 to TRBJ2-7; D not resolved. Germline assignment: CDR1 SGHTA and CDR2 FQGTGA. The germline V and J ends were trimmed by 6 bases and 2 bases, with 17 bases remaining between them. CDR3 size: 15 residues. CDR3 in DNA: TGTGCCAGCAGTTTTAATACGGTTCCTCCCTACGAGCAGTACTTC. Translated, it gives CASSFNTVPPYEQYF.

In this sample, this clone turned up once. DNA for the CDR3: TGTGCCAGCAGCTTAGGGCTCGGACAGGGTCACACTGAAGCTTTCTTT. This translates into CASSLGLGQGHTEAFF. The chain employs TRBV11-3 and TRBJ1-1; 8 bases map to TRBD1. The germline V gene encodes CDR1 SGHNT and CDR2 YENEEA. The CDR3 is made up of 16 amino acids. With 1 base clipped from V and 3 bases from J, the junction kept 7 bases outside the gene matches.

The chain combines TRBV11-2 with TRBJ2-2; 10 bases are shared with TRBD2. Germline CDR1 reads SGHAT; CDR2 reads FQNNGV. The CDR3 sequence is 14 residues long. After removal of 6 bases from V and 5 bases from J, the junction contained 3 bases not matched to a gene. This chain's CDR3 is CASSSLAGTGELFF. The CDR3 DNA reads TGTGCCAGCAGTTCACTAGCGGGAACCGGGGAGCTGTTTTTT.

J is TRBJ2-2 and V is TRBV5-1; D gene ambiguous. The CDR3 length is 14 residues. The germline gives CDR1 SGHRS, CDR2 YFSETQ. V lost 1 base to trimming and J lost 0 bases, with 4 bases between them. The CDR3 sequence: CASSLSSNTGELFF. The CDR3 DNA reads TGCGCCAGCAGCTTGTCGTCGAACACCGGGGAGCTGTTTTTT.

This chain links TRBV4-1 with TRBJ2-7, with TRBD2 matching over 7 bases. The V and J ends lost 0 bases and 4 bases, in that order; junction bases with no gene match: 6. Germline assignment: CDR1 MGHRA and CDR2 YSYEKL. CDR3 length: 15 residues. The CDR3 DNA is TGCGCCAGCAGCCAAGATAGGACTAGTTTATACGAGCAGTACTTC. Its protein is CASSQDRTSLYEQYF.

The chain recombines TRBV11-2 with TRBJ1-2; the match to TRBD1 covers 7 bases. The V gene's germline CDR1 is SGHAT and CDR2 FQNNGV. This CDR3 has 14 amino acids. Trimming took 3 bases from V and 3 from J; bases not matched to a gene: 4. The CDR3 DNA reads as TGTGCCAGCAGCTTGGACAGGACGCACTATGGCTACACCTTC. Amino acid sequence: CASSLDRTHYGYTF.

The chain employs TRBV2 and TRBJ1-5, with D perhaps matching TRBD1 (6 bases). Trimming pared 6 bases from V and 6 bases from J, leaving 12 bases between. This CDR3 contains 13 residues. Germline V gene lookup returns CDR1 SNHLY and CDR2 FYNNEI. CDR3 region: CASRQGTGQPQHF. CDR3 coding DNA: TGTGCCAGCAGACAGGGAACGGGTCAGCCCCAGCATTTT.

CDR3 nucleotides: TGTGCCAGCAGCCCGATTAGCGGGCCCGGGGAGCTGTTTTTT. Protein: CASSPISGPGELFF. The chain recombines TRBV7-3 with TRBJ2-2, with 7 bases fitting TRBD2. Germline-derived CDR1 and CDR2 are SGHTA and FQGTGA. V lost 5 bases to trimming and J lost 6 bases; unmatched junction nucleotides: 6. The CDR3 covers 14 residues.